Described below is a single T cell receptor (beta chain) sequence and its context. As yet, its antigen is unknown. The sample comes from a study of CD8 T cells in Susac syndrome. Regarding the study as a whole: Only a relatively small number of individuals were included in the TCR sequencing and HLA analysis.

The V gene end was trimmed by 4 bases and the J gene end by 6 bases; junction bases not matched to a gene: 5. In germline, CDR1 is DFQATT, CDR2 SNEGSKA (reference sequence). This CDR3 spans 14 amino acids. cDNA came from 0.5 to 1 ug RNA primed by random hexamers. The CDR3 of TCR beta was amplified by immunoSEQ multiplex PCR across 54 Vbeta and 13 Jbeta. One entry per CDR3 protein results from TCRdb running MiXCR on the immunoSEQ multiplex PCR reads. The data show a few hundred thousand distinct CDR3 sequences, about 95% seen once. The study sequenced TCR beta in blood CD8+ and CD4+ T cells. Negative isolation was used for CD8+ and CD4+ T cells and FACS enrichment for TEMRA cells.

The sample consisted of CD4+ T cells from PBMCs. This clonotype was sampled from a human donor with multiple sclerosis. This chain uses TRBV20-1 with TRBJ2-3; 12 bases align to TRBD2. The CDR3 DNA is TGCAGTGCTACTAGCGGGGGGGCCCGCGATACGCAGTATTTT. Residues: CSATSGGARDTQYF.